These 29 T cell receptor beta chains share one sample of origin, sequenced in a study of tumor-infiltrating lymphocytes in localized non-small cell lung cancer. Produced via immunoSEQ multiplex PCR; TCRdb's table is partial and in-frame only. There are tens of thousands of clones in the sample; 70% to 90% occur only once, and roughly 2% lies in the top ten. Specimen: lung tumor tissue. All receptors derive from a human donor with non-small cell lung cancer.

V usage is TRBV30 and J usage is TRBJ1-3; D gene uncertain. The CDR3 totals 14 residues. Germline V gene lookup returns CDR1 GTSNPN and CDR2 SVGIG (reference sequence). V dropped 2 bases and J dropped 0 bases, with 8 bases sitting between them. The CDR3, as DNA: TGTGCCTGGAGTCTGGGCTACTCTGGAAACACCATATATTTT. Amino acid sequence: CAWSLGYSGNTIYF. The full variable domain, completed using reference TRBV30 and TRBJ1-3, is SQTIHQWPATLVQPVGSPLSLECTVEGTSNPNLYWYRQAAGRGLQLLFYSVGIGQISSEVPQNLSASRPQDRQFILSSKKLLLSDSGFYLCAWSLGYSGNTIYFGEGSWLTVV.

The chain links TRBV7-9 to TRBJ1-2, with unresolved D. Trimming pared 1 base from V and 5 bases from J, leaving 5 bases between. This CDR3 has 12 residues. Germline CDR1 reads SEHNR; CDR2 reads FQNEAQ (reference sequence). CDR3 nucleotide sequence: TGTGCCAGCAGCTTAGGCGATTATGGCTACACCTTC. Translating it yields CASSLGDYGYTF.

The CDR3 protein is CASSLAAGTGLSYEQYF. DNA of the CDR3: TGTGCCAGCAGCTTGGCAGCCGGGACAGGGCTTTCCTACGAGCAGTACTTC. The V gene is TRBV7-6, the J gene TRBJ2-7; 9 bases fit TRBD1. There are 17 residues in the CDR3. Germline V CDR1 and CDR2: SGHVS, FNYEAQ. The junction had 10 bases not matched to a gene; V was cut back by 3 bases and J by 1 base.

V usage is TRBV10-3 and J usage is TRBJ1-2; TRBD1 might be the D (5 bases). The V gene lost 7 bases and the J gene lost 0 bases, with 15 bases spanning the gap. Per germline, CDR1 ENHRY and CDR2 SYGVKD. The CDR3 totals 15 residues. CDR3 protein: CAINDLGPTNYGYTF. CDR3 sequence (DNA): TGTGCCATCAATGATCTGGGGCCAACTAACTATGGCTACACCTTC.

This chain links TRBV13 with TRBJ2-2; D remains unclear. The ends were cut back, 5 bases at V and 7 bases at J, with 23 bases in the middle. The germline gives CDR1 PRHDT, CDR2 FYEKMQ (reference sequence). This CDR3 contains 17 residues. CDR3 residues: CASSTTSTKGVSGELFF. The DNA of the CDR3 is TGTGCCAGCAGCACGACGAGCACTAAAGGAGTTAGCGGGGAGCTGTTTTTT.

This chain joins TRBV7-2 and TRBJ2-7, with 9 bases matching TRBD1. The CDR3 sequence is 14 residues long. From germline, CDR1 is SGHTA and CDR2 FQGNSA. J was trimmed by 4 bases and V by 4 bases; bases with no gene match: 5. As DNA, the CDR3 is TGTGCCAGCAGCTCGGGACAGGGAGGATACGAGCAGTACTTC. Translating it yields CASSSGQGGYEQYF.

The chain uses TRBV15 and TRBJ2-3; TRBD1 aligns across 9 bases. Germline V gene sequence: CDR1 LNHNV, CDR2 YYDKDF (reference sequence). Unmatched junction bases numbered 9, after V lost 5 bases and J lost 3 bases. The CDR3 contains 16 residues. This CDR3 reads CATSHDPGQGTDTQYF. CDR3 in DNA: TGTGCCACCAGCCATGATCCGGGACAGGGAACAGATACGCAGTATTTT. The full variable domain, in which reference TRBV15 and TRBJ2-3 provide the parts outside the CDR3, is DAMVIQNPRYQVTQFGKPVTLSCSQTLNHNVMYWYQQKSSQAPKLLFHYYDKDFNNEADTPDNFQSRRPNTSFCFLDIRSPGLGDTAMYLCATSHDPGQGTDTQYFGPGTRLTVL.

J is TRBJ2-1 and V is TRBV4-2, with 13 bases fitting TRBD2. Germline CDR1 and CDR2: LGHNA and YNFKEQ. This CDR3 region has 16 residues. With V trimmed by 0 bases and J by 9 bases, 5 bases remained unmatched. In DNA form, the CDR3 reads TGTGCCAGCAGCCAAGATACTAGCGGGGGGGCCTTTGAGCAGTTCTTC. Protein: CASSQDTSGGAFEQFF.

The chain has TRBV9 and TRBJ1-3; perhaps TRBD1 as D (5 bases). V was clipped by 3 bases and J by 2 bases, with 9 bases between them. The CDR3 contains 14 residues. The germline gives CDR1 SGDLS, CDR2 YYNGEE. The CDR3 nucleotides are TGTGCCAGCAGCGAAGGGACTGCTGGAAACACCATATATTTT. Translated, it gives CASSEGTAGNTIYF.

This clone was counted a few times. The V call is TRBV7-9, the J call TRBJ2-1, with TRBD2 matching 11 bases. CDR3 length: 19 residues. Germline V gene lookup returns CDR1 SEHNR and CDR2 FQNEAQ (reference sequence). The V and J ends lost 1 base and 0 bases, in that order; junction bases with no gene match: 8. The CDR3 sequence: CASSLDPTSGALSYNEQFF. The DNA for the CDR3 is TGTGCCAGCAGCTTAGATCCGACTAGCGGGGCCCTCTCCTACAATGAGCAGTTCTTC.

The V call is TRBV7-8, the J call TRBJ2-7, with D possibly matching TRBD1 (5 bases). V was cut by 5 bases and J by 2 bases, with 16 bases left in between. This CDR3 has 15 amino acids. Germline V gives CDR1 SGHVS, CDR2 FQNEAQ. The DNA for the CDR3 is TGTGCCAGCAGCCCAACATGGACAAGACCCTACGAGCAGTACTTC. Amino acid sequence: CASSPTWTRPYEQYF.

J is TRBJ1-6 and V is TRBV6-6; D remains ambiguous. Germline assignment: CDR1 MNHNY and CDR2 SVGAGI (reference sequence). This CDR3 spans 12 amino acids. Trimming shortened V by 6 bases and J by 7 bases, and 7 bases separated the two germline ends. The CDR3: CASRRQNSPLHF. Here the CDR3 DNA reads TGTGCCAGCAGAAGACAAAATTCACCCCTCCACTTT.

The genes are TRBV30 and TRBJ1-5; 7 bases align to TRBD1. CDR3 length: 14 residues. After removal of 1 base from V and 2 bases from J, the junction contained 2 bases not matched to a gene. Germline V CDR1 and CDR2: GTSNPN, SVGIG (reference sequence). CDR3 sequence: CAWSAGQGNQPQHF. In DNA form, the CDR3 reads TGTGCCTGGAGTGCAGGACAGGGCAATCAGCCCCAGCATTTT. Full variable domain (outside the CDR3, taken from reference TRBV30 and TRBJ1-5): SQTIHQWPATLVQPVGSPLSLECTVEGTSNPNLYWYRQAAGRGLQLLFYSVGIGQISSEVPQNLSASRPQDRQFILSSKKLLLSDSGFYLCAWSAGQGNQPQHFGDGTRLSIL.

The rearrangement links TRBV29-1 to TRBJ1-1; D is perhaps TRBD1 (5 bases). The CDR3 sequence is 13 residues long. Germline V gene sequence: CDR1 SQVTM, CDR2 ANQGSEA. V was shortened by 3 bases and J by 4 bases, with 12 bases between the two germline ends. The CDR3 DNA sequence: TGCAGCGTTGATCCCGGGGGAGCCACTGAAGCTTTCTTT. Translation: CSVDPGGATEAFF.

The chain uses TRBV19 and TRBJ1-4; weak D call: TRBD1 (5 bases). This CDR3 comprises 13 residues. V lost 7 bases and J lost 8, with 14 bases in between. Germline lookup yields CDR1 LNHDA and CDR2 SQIVND (reference sequence). The CDR3 protein is CASKAQGEEKLFF. The CDR3 DNA is TGTGCCAGTAAGGCGCAGGGAGAGGAAAAACTGTTTTTT.

The chain combines TRBV6-6 with TRBJ1-5; maybe TRBD1 (5 bases). The CDR3 has 14 amino acids. Germline values: CDR1 MNHNY, CDR2 SVGAGI (reference sequence). The germline V and J ends were trimmed by 2 bases and 7 bases, with 12 bases remaining between them. DNA of the CDR3: TGTGCCAGCAGTTACCAGGGTGCCGGCCAGCCCCAGCATTTT. Translating gives CASSYQGAGQPQHF.

V and J are TRBV5-1 and TRBJ1-6; the D is unclear. CDR1 and CDR2 (germline): SGHRS, YFSETQ. V gave up 1 base and J gave up 7 bases, with 15 bases separating them. This CDR3 comprises 16 residues. CDR3 loop: CASSLLNSGGNSPLHF. The CDR3 region has the DNA TGCGCCAGCAGCTTGCTGAACTCAGGCGGGAATTCACCCCTCCACTTT.

Comment on this clone: This specimen includes other DNA sequences encoding the same CDR3. J is TRBJ2-2 and V is TRBV9, with unresolved D. Germline loops: CDR1 SGDLS, CDR2 YYNGEE. The CDR3 loop spans 16 amino acids. V gave up 0 bases and J gave up 0 bases, with 9 bases separating them. The CDR3, as DNA: TGTGCCAGCAGCGTAGGTTGGGCAGCGAACACCGGGGAGCTGTTTTTT. It codes for CASSVGWAANTGELFF.

This chain joins TRBV4-2 and TRBJ2-7; D perhaps matches TRBD2 (6 bases). V was cut by 1 base and J by 3 bases, with 13 bases left in between. CDR3 length equals 15 residues. Germline lookup yields CDR1 LGHNA and CDR2 YNFKEQ. The CDR3 nucleotides are TGTGCCAGCAGCCAAGTTTCTACTAGCTTCTACGAGCAGTACTTC. Translating gives CASSQVSTSFYEQYF.

The rearrangement uses TRBV19 and TRBJ1-4; 7 bases line up with TRBD1. Germline loops: CDR1 LNHDA, CDR2 SQIVND (reference sequence). The V and J ends lost 7 bases and 5 bases, in that order; junction bases with no gene match: 4. The CDR3 covers 13 residues. The CDR3 here is CASTDRMNEKLFF. The CDR3, as DNA: TGTGCCAGTACGGACAGGATGAATGAAAAACTGTTTTTT.

There are a few counts of this clone. The chain is built from TRBV29-1 and TRBJ1-1; possible D gene TRBD1, 6 bases. Trimming took off 8 bases at V and 2 bases at J, with 12 bases between the two ends. CDR1 and CDR2 (germline): SQVTM, ANQGSEA. The CDR3 sequence is 12 residues long. The CDR3 reads CSIGTPNTEAFF. The CDR3 coding sequence is TGCAGCATTGGGACACCAAACACTGAAGCTTTCTTT.

The chain links TRBV6-5 to TRBJ1-5, with D tentatively TRBD1 (6 bases). CDR1 is MNHEY and CDR2 is SVGAGI in the germline V gene. V lost 5 bases and J lost 2, with 13 bases in between. The CDR3 spans 15 residues. The CDR3 is CASSNGQGRNQPQHF. In DNA form, the CDR3 reads TGTGCCAGCAGTAATGGTCAGGGGCGCAATCAGCCCCAGCATTTT.

V and J are TRBV16 and TRBJ1-6; no firm D call. The germline V and J ends were trimmed by 2 bases and 9 bases, with 11 bases remaining between them. Germline V lookup: CDR1 KGHSY, CDR2 FQNENV. The length of the CDR3 is 14 residues. CDR3 in DNA: TGTGCCAGCAGCCAACACACTTTGGGTTCACCCCTCCACTTT. It codes for CASSQHTLGSPLHF.

The chain uses TRBV6-6 and TRBJ2-3; D gene uncertain. The CDR3 has 14 residues. The germline V and J ends were trimmed by 1 base and 1 base, with 6 bases remaining between them. The V gene's germline CDR1 is MNHNY and CDR2 SVGAGI (reference sequence). The CDR3 sequence is CASSYLVGTDTQYF. In DNA form, the CDR3 reads TGTGCCAGCAGTTACTTAGTCGGCACAGATACGCAGTATTTT.

V usage is TRBV11-3 and J usage is TRBJ2-1; no clear D. V lost 1 base and J lost 8, with 9 bases in between. CDR3 length: 13 residues. Germline assignment: CDR1 SGHNT and CDR2 YENEEA. CDR3 in amino acids: CASSLGQKDEQFF. As DNA, the CDR3 is TGTGCCAGCAGCTTAGGGCAGAAGGATGAGCAGTTCTTC.

This chain uses TRBV18 with TRBJ1-1; D is undetermined. Looked up from germline, CDR1 is KGHSH and CDR2 is LQKENI. V shed 0 bases and J shed 7 bases, with 9 bases lying between them. The CDR3 sequence is 13 residues long. As DNA, the CDR3 is TGTGCCAGCTCACCACCAGTCGGACTTGAAGCTTTCTTT. Its translation: CASSPPVGLEAFF.

This chain joins TRBV9 and TRBJ1-5; no firm D call. The ends were cut back, 0 bases at V and 4 bases at J, with 5 bases in the middle. CDR1 is SGDLS, CDR2 YYNGEE, per germline. The CDR3 sequence is 13 residues long. CDR3 in amino acids: CASSVAANQPQHF. The CDR3 coding sequence is TGTGCCAGCAGCGTAGCAGCGAATCAGCCCCAGCATTTT.

This clone has only a few counts. The V call is TRBV5-4, the J call TRBJ2-5; the match to TRBD1 covers 8 bases. V trimming: 7 bases; J trimming: 0 bases; junction bases outside the gene matches: 8. Germline-derived CDR1 and CDR2 are SGHNT and YYREEE (reference sequence). The CDR3 totals 15 residues. The chain's CDR3 is CASRPTGANQETQYF. CDR3 coding DNA: TGTGCCAGCCGCCCGACAGGGGCCAACCAAGAGACCCAGTACTTC.

The genes are TRBV9 and TRBJ1-2; D is uncertain. In germline, CDR1 is SGDLS, CDR2 YYNGEE. V was pared by 0 bases and J by 7 bases, with 19 bases between. CDR3 length: 16 amino acids. The CDR3 sequence is CASSVVGSQRFAGYTF. The CDR3 nucleotides are TGTGCCAGCAGCGTAGTGGGCAGTCAGAGGTTTGCTGGCTACACCTTC.